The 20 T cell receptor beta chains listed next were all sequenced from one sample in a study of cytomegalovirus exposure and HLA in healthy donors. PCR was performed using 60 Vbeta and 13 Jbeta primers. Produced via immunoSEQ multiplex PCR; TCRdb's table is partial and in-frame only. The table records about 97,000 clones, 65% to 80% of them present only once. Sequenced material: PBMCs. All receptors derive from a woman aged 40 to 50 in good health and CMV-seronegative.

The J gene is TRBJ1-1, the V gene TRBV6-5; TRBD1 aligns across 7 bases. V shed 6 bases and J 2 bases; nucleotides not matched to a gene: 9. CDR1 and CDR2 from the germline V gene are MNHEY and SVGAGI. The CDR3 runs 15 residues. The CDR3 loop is CASSPPRDSNTEAFF. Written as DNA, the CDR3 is TGTGCCAGCAGCCCCCCCCGGGACAGCAACACTGAAGCTTTCTTT.

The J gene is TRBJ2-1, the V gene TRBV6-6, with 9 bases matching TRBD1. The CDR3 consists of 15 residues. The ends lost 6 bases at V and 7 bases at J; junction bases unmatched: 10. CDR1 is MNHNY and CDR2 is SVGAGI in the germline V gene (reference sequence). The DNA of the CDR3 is TGTGCCAGCAGGATCGGGACAGGGTCATCTAATGAGCAGTTCTTC. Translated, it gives CASRIGTGSSNEQFF.

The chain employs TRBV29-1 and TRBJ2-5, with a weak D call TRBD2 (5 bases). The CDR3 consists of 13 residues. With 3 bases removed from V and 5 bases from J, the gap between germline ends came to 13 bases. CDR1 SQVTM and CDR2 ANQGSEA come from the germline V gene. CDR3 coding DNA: TGCAGCGTTGATATGGGGAGCGGCGAGACCCAGTACTTC. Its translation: CSVDMGSGETQYF.

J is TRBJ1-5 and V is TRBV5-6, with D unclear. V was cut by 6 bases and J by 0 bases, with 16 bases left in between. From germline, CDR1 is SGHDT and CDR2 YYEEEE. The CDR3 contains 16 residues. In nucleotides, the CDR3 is TGTGCCAGCACCAAGATGGCGGGGTATAGCAATCAGCCCCAGCATTTT. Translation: CASTKMAGYSNQPQHF.

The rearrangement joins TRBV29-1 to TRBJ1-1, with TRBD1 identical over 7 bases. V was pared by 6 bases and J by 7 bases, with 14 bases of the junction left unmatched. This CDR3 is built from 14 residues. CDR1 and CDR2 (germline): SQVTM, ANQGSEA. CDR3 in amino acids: CSVLRQGGHIEAFF. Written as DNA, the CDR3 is TGCAGCGTCCTTAGACAGGGCGGCCACATTGAAGCTTTCTTT.

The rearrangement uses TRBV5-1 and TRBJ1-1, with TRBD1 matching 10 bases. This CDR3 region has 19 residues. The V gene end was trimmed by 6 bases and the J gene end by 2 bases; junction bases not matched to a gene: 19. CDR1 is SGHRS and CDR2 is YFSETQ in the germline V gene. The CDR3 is CASTPLGRDRGTPNTEAFF. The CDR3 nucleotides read TGCGCCAGCACCCCCCTTGGGCGGGACAGGGGCACCCCCAACACTGAAGCTTTCTTT.

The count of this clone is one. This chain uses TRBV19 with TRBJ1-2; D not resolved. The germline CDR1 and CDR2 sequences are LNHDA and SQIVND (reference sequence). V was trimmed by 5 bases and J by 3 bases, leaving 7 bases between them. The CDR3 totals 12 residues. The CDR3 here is CASSPRDYGYTF. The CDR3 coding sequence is TGTGCCAGTAGTCCCCGCGACTATGGCTACACCTTC.

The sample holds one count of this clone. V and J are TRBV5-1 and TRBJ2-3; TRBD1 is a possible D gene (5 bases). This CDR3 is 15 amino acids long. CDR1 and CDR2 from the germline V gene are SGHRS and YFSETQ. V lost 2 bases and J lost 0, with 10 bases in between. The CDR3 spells CASSFEGASTDTQYF. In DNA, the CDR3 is TGCGCCAGCAGCTTTGAAGGGGCAAGCACAGATACGCAGTATTTT.

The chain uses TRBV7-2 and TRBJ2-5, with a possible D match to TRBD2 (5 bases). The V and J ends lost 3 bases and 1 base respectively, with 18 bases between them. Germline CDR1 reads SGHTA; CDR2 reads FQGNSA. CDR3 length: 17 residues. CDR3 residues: CASSFSGFGRAQETQYF. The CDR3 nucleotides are TGTGCCAGCAGCTTTAGTGGGTTTGGGCGGGCCCAAGAGACCCAGTACTTC.

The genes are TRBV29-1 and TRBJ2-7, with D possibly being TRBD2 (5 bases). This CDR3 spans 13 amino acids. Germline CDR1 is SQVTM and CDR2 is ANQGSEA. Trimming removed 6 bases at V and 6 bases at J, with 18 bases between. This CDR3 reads CSVGRGGRSEQYF. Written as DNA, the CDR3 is TGCAGCGTCGGCCGAGGAGGCAGGAGCGAGCAGTACTTC.

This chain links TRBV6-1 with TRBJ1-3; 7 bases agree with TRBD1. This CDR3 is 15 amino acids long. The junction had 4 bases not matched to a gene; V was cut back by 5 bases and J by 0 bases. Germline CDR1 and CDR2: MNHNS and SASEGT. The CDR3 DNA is TGTGCCAGCAGTAAGACAGGGCTCTCTGGAAACACCATATATTTT. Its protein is CASSKTGLSGNTIYF.

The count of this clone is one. The DNA for the CDR3 is TGCAGCGTTGTGGACAGGGGCTCTGGAAACACCATATATTTT. Translation: CSVVDRGSGNTIYF. The V and J genes are TRBV29-1 and TRBJ1-3, with 9 bases that match TRBD1. The CDR3 length is 14 residues. J gave up 0 bases and V 4 bases, and 1 base lay outside the gene matches. Germline-derived CDR1 and CDR2 are SQVTM and ANQGSEA.

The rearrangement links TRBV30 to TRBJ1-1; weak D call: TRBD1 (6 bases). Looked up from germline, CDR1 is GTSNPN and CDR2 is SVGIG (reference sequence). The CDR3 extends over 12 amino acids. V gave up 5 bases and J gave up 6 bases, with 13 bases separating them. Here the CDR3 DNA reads TGTGCCTGGTCTAGGGGGGGCTCTGAAGCTTTCTTT. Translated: CAWSRGGSEAFF.

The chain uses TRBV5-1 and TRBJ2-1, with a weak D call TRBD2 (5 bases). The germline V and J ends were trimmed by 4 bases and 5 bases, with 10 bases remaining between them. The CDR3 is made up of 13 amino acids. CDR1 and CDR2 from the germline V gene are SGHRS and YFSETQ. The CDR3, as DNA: TGCGCCAGCAGCCCTGGACTCAACAATGAGCAGTTCTTC. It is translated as CASSPGLNNEQFF.

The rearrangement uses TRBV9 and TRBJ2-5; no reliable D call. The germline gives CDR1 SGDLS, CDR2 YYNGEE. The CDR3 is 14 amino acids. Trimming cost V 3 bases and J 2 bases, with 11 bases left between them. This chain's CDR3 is CASSAQVIQETQYF. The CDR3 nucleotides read TGTGCCAGCAGCGCCCAGGTGATTCAAGAGACCCAGTACTTC.

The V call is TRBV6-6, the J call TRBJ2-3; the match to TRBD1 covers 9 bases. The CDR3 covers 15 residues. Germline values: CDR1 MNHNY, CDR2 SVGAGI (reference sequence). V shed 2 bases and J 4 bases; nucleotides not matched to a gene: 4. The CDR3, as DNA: TGTGCCAGCAGTTACGCGGGACAGGGTTCAGATACGCAGTATTTT. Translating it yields CASSYAGQGSDTQYF.

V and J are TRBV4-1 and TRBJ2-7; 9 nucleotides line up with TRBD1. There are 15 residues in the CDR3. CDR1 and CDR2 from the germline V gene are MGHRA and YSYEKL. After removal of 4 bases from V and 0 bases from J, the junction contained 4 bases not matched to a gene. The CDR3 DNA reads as TGCGCCAGCAGCCGAGGACAGGGGAGCTCCTACGAGCAGTACTTC. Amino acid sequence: CASSRGQGSSYEQYF.

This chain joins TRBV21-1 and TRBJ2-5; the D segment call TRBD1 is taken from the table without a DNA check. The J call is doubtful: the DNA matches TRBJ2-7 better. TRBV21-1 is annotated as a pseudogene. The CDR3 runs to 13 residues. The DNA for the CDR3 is TGTGCCAGCACTAAGACAGGGGCCTACGAGCAGTACTTC. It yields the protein CASTKTGAYEQYF.

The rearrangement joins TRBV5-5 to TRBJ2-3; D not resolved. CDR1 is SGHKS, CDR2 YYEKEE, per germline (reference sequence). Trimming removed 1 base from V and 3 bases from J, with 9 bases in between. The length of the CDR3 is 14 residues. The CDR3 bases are TGTGCCAGCAGCTTGTGGGCTGGGACAGATACGCAGTATTTT. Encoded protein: CASSLWAGTDTQYF.

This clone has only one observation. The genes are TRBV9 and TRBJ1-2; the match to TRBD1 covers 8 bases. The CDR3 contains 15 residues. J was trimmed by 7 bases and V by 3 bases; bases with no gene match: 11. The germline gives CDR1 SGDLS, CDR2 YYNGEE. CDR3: CASSGTGIGLAGYTF. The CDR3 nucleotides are TGTGCCAGCAGCGGGACAGGGATAGGTTTAGCTGGCTACACCTTC.